This paragraph covers one T cell receptor beta chain sequence. The data originate from a study of T cell changes during pregnancy in multiple sclerosis. This CDR3 comprises 16 residues. Germline V gene data show CDR1 as LNHDA and CDR2 as SQIVND (reference sequence). The V segment lost 3 bases and the J segment 3 bases; nucleotides outside the gene matches: 7. Data came from immunoSEQ multiplex PCR; TCRdb stores just in-frame clones and leaves some out. The data show approximately 71,000 clones, with around 90% seen just once and roughly 1.9% held by the top ten. This material consisted of peripheral blood, taken in the second trimester of pregnancy. The TCR comes from a female donor with multiple sclerosis, enrolled in a pregnancy study. The chain joins TRBV19 to TRBJ2-3; 9 nucleotides agree with TRBD2. The DNA for the CDR3 is TGTGCCAGTAGTATGGGTAGCGGGAGAAGTACAGATACGCAGTATTTT. Amino acid sequence: CASSMGSGRSTDTQYF.